This record concerns one T cell receptor (beta chain) sequence. The data were taken from a study of blood T cell repertoires in COVID-19. Overall study: T cells, B-cell-depleted T cells, or PBMCs provided the cDNA or gDNA that served as material.

Looked up from germline, CDR1 is SGHNT and CDR2 is YYREEE (reference sequence). V lost 3 bases, J lost 5 bases, and 17 bases lay in between. The CDR3 is made up of 15 amino acids. Sequenced by immunoSEQ multiplex PCR; TCRdb stores in-frame clones only, minus some. The data contain approximately 330,000 clones, around 89% of them singletons. The TCR comes from a woman in her thirties or forties with COVID-19, enrolled during active disease. The source material was peripheral blood. The rearrangement links TRBV5-4 to TRBJ2-5, with unresolved D. This CDR3 is CASSSASKARETQYF. CDR3 DNA sequence: TGTGCCAGCAGCTCAGCTAGTAAAGCTAGGGAGACCCAGTACTTC.